This TCR beta chain is drawn from a study of T-cell memory formation after mild COVID-19. Study at large: In these data, TCR clusters were largely donor specific.

There are a few counts of this clonotype. The germline V gene encodes CDR1 SGHKS and CDR2 YYEKEE (reference sequence). The CDR3 sequence is 11 residues long. Trimming removed 3 bases at V and 6 bases at J, with 5 bases between. TCRdb passed the 5' RACE reads through MiXCR, listing each CDR3 protein once. Of 350,000 to 450,000 distinct CDR3 sequences listed, more than 20% were seen once; the top ten hold around 8.1%. The clonotype originates from an adult woman who had mild COVID-19 (a few samples of this study predate the infection). Cell type and time point are not known. This chain links TRBV5-5 with TRBJ2-3; no firm D call. Sample: PBMCs or a T cell subset sorted from them (not recorded which). This CDR3 reads CASSSEDTQYF. CDR3 DNA sequence: TGTGCCAGCAGCTCGGAGGATACGCAGTATTTT.